This TCR beta chain was identified in a study of T cells in Graves' hyperthyroidism and ophthalmopathy. The TCR beta CDR3 regions underwent amplification using RNA transcripts as the source. RT-PCR in the first round (using the HTBI primer set) targeted the TCR CDR3. TCRdb processed the multiplex PCR reads anew with MiXCR; each CDR3 protein has one entry. The sample includes a few hundred thousand distinct CDR3 sequences, 13% to 15% of them seen just once. The CDR3 runs 16 residues. The trim removed 5 bases at V and 1 base at J, leaving 5 bases unmatched. CDR1 and CDR2 (germline): SGHRS, YFSETQ. This clonotype was seen a handful of times.

Material for sequencing was blood. V gene TRBV5-1 combines with J gene TRBJ2-1, with 11 bases fitting TRBD1. This receptor was identified in a woman aged 50 to 65 with Graves' hyperthyroidism that later progressed to Graves' ophthalmopathy. CDR3 in amino acids: CASRQGTGGSYNEQFF. CDR3 DNA: TGCGCCAGCAGGCAGGGGACAGGGGGATCCTACAATGAGCAGTTCTTC.